This TCR beta chain was sequenced during a study of T cells in localized non-small cell lung cancer (dated by TCRdb to 2018 to 2020). Concerning the study at large: The study examined T cell repertoires in a few hundred patients with early-stage NSCLC and compared tumors with uninvolved tumor-adjacent lungs. The cohort comprised around 240 treatment-naïve NSCLC patients with resected, localized lung tumors. Of the NSCLC patients, 129 were male and approximately 110 were female, and the mean age was around 66 years.

TCR beta CDR3 regions were sequenced from DNA using the immunoSEQ Assay. The original pipeline was this. To compute T cell density, TCR beta template counts were normalized to usable DNA, which was estimated by amplifying housekeeping genes. Richness was estimated with the preseqR package, extrapolating to 400,000 templates for PBMC samples and 120,000 templates for tissue samples. Clonality was calculated as one minus Pielou's evenness. Tissue-enriched TCRs were identified through differential abundance testing performed on productive amino-acid clonotypes, with a minimum total count of 5 and an alpha of 0.1. The Jaccard Index and the Morisita Overlap Index were used to measure repertoire overlap between compartments. GLIPH grouped TCR beta CDR3s together with public tetramer-defined viral CDR3s, and a viral motif had to include at least three viral sequences and also show V-gene enrichment. Not all clones reach the TCRdb copy of this immuneACCESS table, which keeps in-frame sequences only. Checked studies attribute under half of the gap to unresolved V genes and leave the rest unexplained. The V and J calls and clone size are taken from that table; D and trimming were inferred from the DNA. The sample table contains 35,000 to 50,000 clones; only one count was recorded for approximately 86% of them. The ten largest clones take up approximately 6.6% of the sample.

Of note for this clone: Its antigen has not been determined. Base qualities are missing; no much larger clone stands one base away.

General conclusions and limits of the study: Uninvolved tumor-adjacent lung showed the highest T cell clonality, higher than tumor, which suggests more focused antigenic responses in the uninvolved tumor-adjacent lung. A median of around 50 of the top 100 tumor clones were detected in paired uninvolved adjacent lung, and 28 of these tumor clones were also found among the top 100 clones of the paired uninvolved adjacent lung. Longer overall survival was associated with higher T cell density in blood, whereas shorter survival was associated with higher clonality in adjacent lung. Because multi-region tumor sequencing was not done, intratumor heterogeneity could not be ruled out. Because the study design was exploratory, TCR variables were selected using unadjusted p-values without false-discovery rate correction.

At diagnosis, tumor, uninvolved tumor-adjacent lung and peripheral blood were collected and then preserved as a mix of FFPE and fresh-frozen material. For TCR repertoire profiling, blood samples were analyzed as peripheral blood mononuclear cells. The sequenced sample was peripheral blood, obtained before any cancer treatment. This receptor was identified in a man between 40 and 69 years old with stage I lung adenocarcinoma.

CDR3 protein: CASSLDGGTGNTIYF. The nucleotide sequence reads as follows: TGTGCCAGCAGCTTAGACGGAGGGACTGGAAACACCATATATTTT. The chain couples TRBV11-1 to TRBJ1-3; there is no confident call for the D gene. Inclusive of the bounding cysteine and phenylalanine, the CDR3 is 15 residues long. Only the CDR3 DNA stays, 45 bases, in frame from base 1. Relative to germline, V is 1 base shorter and J is 2 bases shorter, with 9 bases between their ends. CDR1 and CDR2 are read off the germline V gene (reference sequence) as SGHAT and FQDESV.